What follows is one TCR beta chain and its context. Its specificity is unknown. Time point reported: blood from clinic visit 5 months post-surgery; TSC patient then seizure free. Surgery cases with the highest brain T cell transcript signatures were chosen for sequencing. Patients received at least one anti-epileptic drug before surgery. The data were obtained in a study of brain T cells in children with intractable seizures. Germline CDR1 LGHNT, CDR2 FRNRAP. The CDR3 is made up of 16 amino acids. V was cut by 6 bases and J by 0 bases, with 15 bases left in between. The assay was immunoSEQ multiplex PCR, and TCRdb's table has in-frame clones only and misses some. This sample has about 320,000 clones, with over 90% found just once. General study points: Patients' HCMV serostatus was unknown; virus specificity rests on CDR3 similarity alone.

The rearrangement uses TRBV12-5 and TRBJ1-5, with D unclear. The sequenced sample was peripheral blood, obtained approximately 5 months after surgery. The TCR was taken from a boy under two years old with tuberous sclerosis and intractable seizures. This CDR3 is CASGLSVGYSNQPQHF. The CDR3 coding sequence is TGTGCTAGTGGCCTGTCCGTGGGATATAGCAATCAGCCCCAGCATTTT.